Listed below are T cell receptor beta chains from one sample, sequenced in a study of molecular identifiers for immune sequencing clone quantification. One entry per CDR3 protein results from TCRdb running MiXCR on the PCR reads. The data contain hundreds of thousands of distinct CDR3 sequences, around 25% of them singletons. Material for sequencing was naive CD8+ T cells from blood, with Jurkat cell RNA spiked in. The receptors here all came from a human donor in good health. Some libraries in this study had Jurkat cell RNA spiked in. Both conserved end residues are part of each CDR3. The order of the fields is D gene, clone size, V gene, J gene, CDR3 protein, CDR3 DNA. A D gene is named only where the DNA matches it firmly. Expanded clones get a size class; other rows say once, few or many, or leave the size out.

TRBD1	many	TRBV12-3/TRBV12-4	TRBJ1-4	CASSLSRTGLAEKLFF	TGTGCCAGCAGCCTCAGTAGGACAGGGTTGGCTGAAAAACTGTTTTTT
-	many	TRBV11-2	TRBJ2-5	CASSYYRAAQETQYF	TGTGCCAGCAGCTATTACCGGGCAGCACAAGAGACCCAGTACTTC
-	many	TRBV30	TRBJ2-6	CAWSVGANVLTF	TGTGCCTGGAGTGTCGGGGCCAACGTCCTGACTTTC
-	-	TRBV7-9	TRBJ1-6	CASSLSQPNSPLHF	TGTGCCAGCAGCTTAAGTCAGCCTAATTCACCCCTCCACTTT
-	few	TRBV29-1	TRBJ1-5	CSVADGGSYQPQHF	TGCAGCGTGGCCGATGGGGGGTCCTATCAGCCCCAGCATTTT
-	many	TRBV28	TRBJ1-6	CASSGTALNSPLHF	TGTGCCAGCAGTGGGACTGCCCTTAATTCACCCCTCCACTTT
TRBD1	few	TRBV7-9	TRBJ2-7	CASSASGTGDYEQYF	TGTGCCAGCAGCGCGTCAGGGACAGGGGACTACGAGCAGTACTTC
TRBD1	many	TRBV9	TRBJ2-5	CASSSDRGQETQYF	TGTGCCAGCAGCTCAGACAGGGGGCAGGAGACCCAGTACTTC
-	-	TRBV19	TRBJ1-5	CASSIGGTLYQPQHF	TGTGCCAGTAGTATAGGCGGGACACTTTATCAGCCCCAGCATTTT
-	many	TRBV3-1	TRBJ1-1	CASSQDTASTFF	TGTGCCAGCAGCCAAGATACGGCCTCAACTTTCTTT
-	few	TRBV29-1	TRBJ2-2	CSVIPLGINTGELFF	TGCAGCGTTATTCCACTGGGCATAAACACCGGGGAGCTGTTTTTT
-	-	TRBV6-1	TRBJ1-5	CASSETTGRSNQPRHF	TGTGCCAGCAGTGAAACTACGGGGCGGAGCAATCAGCCCCGGCATTTT
-	few	TRBV7-9	TRBJ2-7	CASSLDEFAYEQYF	TGTGCCAGCAGCTTAGACGAATTCGCCTACGAGCAGTACTTC
-	once	TRBV9	TRBJ2-7	CASSPYVSSGYEQYF	TGTGCCAGCAGCCCCTATGTTAGCAGCGGCTACGAGCAGTACTTC
-	few	TRBV21-1	TRBJ1-5	CASSKCRGAGQPQHF	TGTGCCAGCAGCAAATGTAGGGGGGCGGGGCAGCCCCAGCATTTT
-	-	TRBV5-4	TRBJ2-5	CASSVPDSQETQYF	TGTGCCAGCAGCGTCCCGGACAGCCAAGAGACCCAGTACTTC
TRBD1	many	TRBV7-9	TRBJ2-7	CASSFITGTGIYEQYF	TGTGCCAGCAGCTTTATAACCGGGACAGGGATCTACGAGCAGTACTTC